Here is one T cell receptor (beta chain) with its context. The target antigen is unknown. A read error may produce the germline difference seen at one junction end. Profiled with immunoSEQ multiplex PCR; TCRdb holds only in-frame clones, not every one. The top ten hold approximately 2% of the sample, which has under 150,000 clones, more than 90% seen once. This entry comes from a study of T cell responses to AZD1222 COVID-19 vaccine. Whole-study findings and limits: Regions 160-218 and 743-854 held dominance among vaccine-associated CD4 TCRs, which spanned spike. Baseline seropositivity occurred in only 5 to 7 AZD1222 recipients. Variant regions that are unmutated are reportedly the target of nearly half of spike-specific TCRs. White British people made up most donors, females outnumbered males, and clonal diversity was possibly underestimated.

The CDR3 contains 15 residues. From germline, CDR1 is SGHTS and CDR2 YDEGEE. This receptor was identified in an adult who received the AZD1222 COVID-19 vaccine. The chain uses TRBV5-8 and TRBJ2-5; possible D gene TRBD2, 5 bases. This specimen consisted of peripheral blood, obtained 28 days after the second AZD1222 dose. DNA for the CDR3: TGTGCCAGCACCTTGGGAGAGAGGTACCAAGAGACCCAGTACTTC. This codes for CASTLGERYQETQYF. Based on the CDR3 plus reference TRBV5-8 and TRBJ2-5, the full variable domain is EAGVTQSPTHLIKTRGQQATLRCSPISGHTSVYWYQQALGLGLQFLLWYDEGEERNRGNFPPRFSGRQFPNYSSELNVNALELEDSALYLCASTLGERYQETQYFGPGTRLLVL.